Shown below are 9 T cell receptor beta chains from a single sample sequenced in a study of T cell responses to AZD1222 COVID-19 vaccine. Here immunoSEQ multiplex PCR was the method, and the copy in TCRdb shows in-frame clones only, minus some. The data show about 110,000 clones, with approximately 90% seen just once and 3.1% held by the top ten. The starting material was peripheral blood, obtained on day 0 of MenACWY control vaccination. The receptor set was obtained from an adult in good health.

The chain couples TRBV7-9 to TRBJ2-3, with D perhaps given as TRBD1 or TRBD2 (6 bases each). This CDR3 has 15 residues. CDR1 SEHNR and CDR2 FQNEAQ come from the germline V gene (reference sequence). Trimming stripped 1 base from V and 1 base from J, with 9 bases between. CDR3 sequence: CASSLVRGGTDTQYF. DNA for the CDR3: TGTGCCAGCAGCTTAGTAAGGGGGGGCACAGATACGCAGTATTTT.

The table lists this clone with a few counts. CDR3 sequence reads: CASRTGGSYNEQFF. The CDR3 nucleotides are TGTGCCAGTAGGACAGGGGGCTCCTACAATGAGCAGTTCTTC. The J gene is TRBJ2-1, the V gene TRBV19; 9 nucleotides align to TRBD1. This CDR3 is built from 14 residues. Looked up from germline, CDR1 is LNHDA and CDR2 is SQIVND (reference sequence). J gave up 0 bases and V 6 bases, and 0 bases lay outside the gene matches.

This chain links TRBV21-1 with TRBJ1-4. TRBV21-1 is designated a pseudogene. The CDR3 runs to 19 residues. The CDR3, as DNA: TGTGCCAGCAGCAAAAATCGAGGTCACCTGGATTCAACTAATGAAAAACTGTTTTTT. Protein: CASSKNRGHLDSTNEKLFF.

J is TRBJ1-2 and V is TRBV24-1, with 7 bases that match TRBD1. The CDR3 runs 15 residues. The J segment lost 4 bases and the V segment lost 5 bases, leaving 9 bases of the junction unmatched. The germline V gene encodes CDR1 KGHDR and CDR2 SFDVKD. The CDR3 loop reads CATSGLQGKFYGYTF. CDR3 nucleotide sequence: TGTGCCACCAGTGGCCTACAGGGGAAGTTCTATGGCTACACCTTC.

V is TRBV3-1 (or the pseudogene TRBV3-2) and J is TRBJ1-1; D not certain. Trimming pared 0 bases from V and 0 bases from J, leaving 11 bases between. The V gene's germline CDR1 is LGHDT and CDR2 YNNKEL (reference sequence). The CDR3 consists of 16 residues. CDR3 region: CASSQDFRIMNTEAFF. For the CDR3, the DNA is TGTGCCAGCAGCCAAGATTTCAGGATCATGAACACTGAAGCTTTCTTT.

The chain is built from TRBV12-5 and TRBJ1-5; D remains ambiguous. CDR1 and CDR2 from the germline V gene are LGHNT and FRNRAP. V dropped 0 bases and J dropped 3 bases, with 27 bases sitting between them. This CDR3 has 21 amino acids. The DNA of the CDR3 is TGTGCTAGTGGTTTGGTACTTAGGCTTGGGCGTGCGGTACACACCAATCAGCCCCAGCATTTT. Amino acid sequence: CASGLVLRLGRAVHTNQPQHF.

The chain links TRBV19 to TRBJ2-3, with D maybe TRBD2 (5 bases). Germline-derived CDR1 and CDR2 are LNHDA and SQIVND (reference sequence). V gave up 7 bases and J gave up 0 bases, with 11 bases separating them. The CDR3 sequence is 14 residues long. CDR3 coding DNA: TGTGCCAGTATAGGTGGACTTAGCACAGATACGCAGTATTTT. This gives the protein CASIGGLSTDTQYF.

This sequence joins TRBV30 and TRBJ2-2, with TRBD1 matching 9 bases. The germline V gene has CDR1 GTSNPN and CDR2 SVGIG (reference sequence). The CDR3 totals 15 residues. Unmatched junction bases numbered 9, after V lost 3 bases and J lost 7 bases. Written as DNA, the CDR3 is TGTGCCTGGAGAGGGACAGGGAAAGGTATCGGGGAGCTGTTTTTT. Encoded protein: CAWRGTGKGIGELFF.

J is TRBJ1-3 and V is TRBV11-2; D not resolved. V shed 1 base and J shed 4 bases, with 8 bases lying between them. Germline CDR1 and CDR2: SGHAT and FQNNGV. The CDR3 length is 14 residues. CDR3 nucleotide sequence: TGTGCCAGCAGCTTAGCGGCGATCGGAAACACCATATATTTT. Translating it yields CASSLAAIGNTIYF.